These 18 T cell receptor beta chains came from one sample sequenced in a study of shared clonotypes between healthy human individuals. Using immunoSEQ multiplex PCR, the repertoire was profiled, and TCRdb retains in-frame clones only, with some absent. The sample includes about 2.4 million clones, 90% to 95% seen only once; the top ten take about 0.34%. What was sequenced was naive CD4+ T cells from PBMCs. Subset meaning: CD45RA+ positively selected. The receptors were gathered from a man aged 18 to 29 in good health. Some clones in this sample may be carry-over from other donors' samples.

This CDR3 is CATSGRSTEAFF. The CDR3 DNA reads TGTGCCACCAGCGGGAGATCCACTGAAGCTTTCTTT. The rearrangement joins TRBV15 to TRBJ1-1; D gene uncertain. This CDR3 spans 12 amino acids. Deletions cut 5 bases from V and 4 bases from J, with 8 bases between. The germline V gene encodes CDR1 LNHNV and CDR2 YYDKDF (reference sequence).

The genes are TRBV27 and TRBJ1-1; the D is unclear. Deletions cut 0 bases from V and 1 base from J, with 15 bases between. CDR3 length: 17 amino acids. The germline gives CDR1 MNHEY, CDR2 SMNVEV (reference sequence). The CDR3 sequence is CASSLSGSWSQNTEAFF. CDR3 coding DNA: TGTGCCAGCAGTTTATCGGGGTCGTGGAGCCAGAACACTGAAGCTTTCTTT.

This clone was detected once. This chain joins TRBV28 and TRBJ1-2; perhaps TRBD1 as D (6 bases). CDR3 length: 14 amino acids. V was trimmed by 5 bases and J by 4 bases, leaving 14 bases between them. The germline gives CDR1 MDHEN, CDR2 SYDVKM. CDR3 in DNA: TGTGCCAGCAGTGTACAGGGATTTAGCTATGGCTACACCTTC. Amino acid sequence: CASSVQGFSYGYTF.

The chain recombines TRBV5-1 with TRBJ2-3; 10 positions agree with TRBD2. Germline CDR1 is SGHRS and CDR2 is YFSETQ. With 4 bases clipped from V and 4 bases from J, the junction kept 9 bases outside the gene matches. The CDR3 covers 16 residues. The CDR3 loop reads CASSPRASGGPDTQYF. The CDR3 nucleotides are TGCGCCAGCAGCCCCAGGGCTAGCGGGGGTCCAGATACGCAGTATTTT.

The chain is built from TRBV28 and TRBJ2-3; the match to TRBD1 covers 9 bases. Germline assignment: CDR1 MDHEN and CDR2 SYDVKM. V dropped 7 bases and J dropped 7; count of bases not matched to a gene: 15. This CDR3 region has 16 residues. The CDR3 loop is CASKLPPGTGTNTQYF. The CDR3, as DNA: TGTGCCAGCAAACTCCCCCCCGGGACAGGGACAAATACGCAGTATTTT.

The chain is built from TRBV5-1 and TRBJ2-2, with TRBD2 matching over 10 bases. With V trimmed by 1 base and J by 6 bases, 6 bases remained unmatched. This CDR3 spans 16 amino acids. Germline loops: CDR1 SGHRS, CDR2 YFSETQ. For the CDR3, the DNA is TGCGCCAGCAGCTTGTTTCCTAGCGGGAGTCCCGGGGAGCTGTTTTTT. This gives the protein CASSLFPSGSPGELFF.

The chain joins TRBV6-5 to TRBJ1-1, with 8 bases identical to TRBD1. V lost 7 bases to trimming and J lost 4 bases; unmatched junction nucleotides: 11. The germline V gene encodes CDR1 MNHEY and CDR2 SVGAGI. This CDR3 is 15 amino acids long. The CDR3 nucleotides are TGTGCCAGCATCTCCCCCGGACAGGGAGGCACTGAAGCTTTCTTT. Translated: CASISPGQGGTEAFF.

The chain carries TRBV2 and TRBJ2-1; 13 nucleotides align to TRBD2. V was clipped by 6 bases and J by 8 bases; unmatched bases: 1. CDR1 is SNHLY and CDR2 is FYNNEI in the germline V gene. The CDR3 is 13 residues long. The CDR3 DNA is TGTGCCAGCAGGGGACTAGCGGGACATGAGCAGTTCTTC. Its protein is CASRGLAGHEQFF.

Turning to this clone: Additional DNA sequences in this sample encode the identical CDR3. CDR3 in amino acids: CASSLGSSQETQYF. The CDR3 DNA follows: TGTGCCAGCAGCTTAGGATCCAGTCAAGAGACCCAGTACTTC. The V call is TRBV7-9, the J call TRBJ2-5; D not resolved. Germline V CDR1 and CDR2: SEHNR, FQNEAQ (reference sequence). The germline V and J ends were trimmed by 1 base and 2 bases, with 8 bases remaining between them. CDR3 length: 14 amino acids.

The V gene is TRBV7-7, the J gene TRBJ2-1, with D uncertain. Trimming took 5 bases from V and 9 from J, leaving 8 bases between them. The germline CDR1 and CDR2 sequences are SSHAT and FNYEAQ (reference sequence). This CDR3 spans 11 amino acids. CDR3 residues: CASSLGGEQFF. The CDR3 DNA follows: TGTGCCAGCAGCCTGGGTGGTGAGCAGTTCTTC.

The chain employs TRBV10-3 and TRBJ2-6; no reliable D call. The CDR3 spans 17 residues. V was cut by 0 bases and J by 0 bases, with 9 bases left in between. Germline V gives CDR1 ENHRY, CDR2 SYGVKD. Here the CDR3 DNA reads TGTGCCATCAGTGAGTCCATTGGGATCTCTGGGGCCAACGTCCTGACTTTC. Its protein is CAISESIGISGANVLTF.

This clone was found once. Within the sample, other DNA sequences also encode this same CDR3. The rearrangement links TRBV30 to TRBJ2-6, with D uncertain. The CDR3 consists of 13 residues. CDR1 is GTSNPN, CDR2 SVGIG, per germline (reference sequence). Trimming cost V 3 bases and J 1 base, with 4 bases left between them. The CDR3 protein is CAWSPSGANVLTF. The CDR3 coding sequence is TGTGCCTGGAGCCCGTCTGGGGCCAACGTCCTGACTTTC.

CDR3 sequence (DNA): TGTGCCAGCAGCTTAACTAGCGGTAGCTCCTACGAGCAGTACTTC. Its protein is CASSLTSGSSYEQYF. V gene TRBV5-4 combines with J gene TRBJ2-7; TRBD2 matches at 8 bases. V lost 2 bases, J lost 0 bases, and 4 bases stayed unmatched. Germline CDR1 reads SGHNT; CDR2 reads YYREEE (reference sequence). This CDR3 contains 15 residues.

This sequence joins TRBV11-1 and TRBJ2-7; D uncertain. The CDR3 is made up of 13 amino acids. The V gene's germline CDR1 is SGHAT and CDR2 FQDESV (reference sequence). Trimming pared 7 bases from V and 1 base from J, leaving 11 bases between. CDR3 sequence: CASTELGSYEQYF. CDR3 bases: TGTGCCAGCACGGAGCTCGGTTCCTACGAGCAGTACTTC.

The chain links TRBV11-1 to TRBJ2-5; a weak D match, TRBD1 (6 bases). Germline CDR1 and CDR2: SGHAT and FQDESV (reference sequence). CDR3 length equals 15 residues. The V gene lost 3 bases and the J gene lost 0 bases, with 11 bases spanning the gap. The chain's CDR3 is CASSFRGPYQETQYF. As DNA, the CDR3 is TGTGCCAGCAGCTTCAGGGGCCCCTACCAAGAGACCCAGTACTTC.

V and J are TRBV5-4 and TRBJ2-3; 10 nucleotides line up with TRBD2. This CDR3 spans 16 amino acids. Germline V gene data show CDR1 as SGHNT and CDR2 as YYREEE (reference sequence). Trimming at V came to 0 bases and at J to 7 bases, leaving 8 bases not matched to a gene. The CDR3 DNA reads as TGTGCCAGCAGCTTGGATCCTAGCGGGAGAGGTTATACGCAGTATTTT. It yields the protein CASSLDPSGRGYTQYF.

This chain connects TRBV6-1 to TRBJ1-3, with D uncertain. Germline values: CDR1 MNHNS, CDR2 SASEGT. Trimming took off 4 bases at V and 0 bases at J, with 4 bases between the two ends. This CDR3 spans 13 amino acids. The CDR3 reads CASSVSSGNTIYF. The CDR3 DNA is TGTGCCAGCAGTGTTAGCTCTGGAAACACCATATATTTT.

V is TRBV5-4 and J is TRBJ2-3; D not resolved. The V end lost 1 base, the J end lost 2 bases, and 8 bases lay between the germline ends. Germline CDR1 reads SGHNT; CDR2 reads YYREEE (reference sequence). This CDR3 is built from 14 residues. CDR3 nucleotide sequence: TGTGCCAGCAGCTTGTATAGGCACACAGATACGCAGTATTTT. The encoded protein is CASSLYRHTDTQYF.